This TCR beta chain was retrieved from a study of cytomegalovirus exposure and HLA in healthy donors. Worth noting for this clone: Its antigen is currently unknown.

Findings of the study overall: Rates of TCR association differed by HLA locus in a later analysis, with DRB1 highest and HLA-C lowest. Accurate predictions that matched the HLA-A and HLA-B alleles of most subjects were reportedly made from TCR beta sequences.

Germline V CDR1 and CDR2: LNHDA, SQIVND (reference sequence). The ends lost 9 bases at V and 0 bases at J; junction bases unmatched: 12. CDR3 length: 16 residues. Researchers ran the PCR with 60 Vbeta and 13 Jbeta primers. Libraries were prepared by immunoSEQ multiplex PCR; TCRdb keeps only in-frame clonotypes and omits some of them. The table records roughly 100,000 clones, around four fifths of them present only once. This clonotype was obtained from a woman aged 40-49 years in good health and CMV-seropositive. V is TRBV19 and J is TRBJ1-2; 8 nucleotides align to TRBD1. The sample consisted of PBMCs. The CDR3 DNA is TGTGCCAGCCTGACGCTTCCGGGACAGGCTAACTATGGCTACACCTTC. Its translation: CASLTLPGQANYGYTF.